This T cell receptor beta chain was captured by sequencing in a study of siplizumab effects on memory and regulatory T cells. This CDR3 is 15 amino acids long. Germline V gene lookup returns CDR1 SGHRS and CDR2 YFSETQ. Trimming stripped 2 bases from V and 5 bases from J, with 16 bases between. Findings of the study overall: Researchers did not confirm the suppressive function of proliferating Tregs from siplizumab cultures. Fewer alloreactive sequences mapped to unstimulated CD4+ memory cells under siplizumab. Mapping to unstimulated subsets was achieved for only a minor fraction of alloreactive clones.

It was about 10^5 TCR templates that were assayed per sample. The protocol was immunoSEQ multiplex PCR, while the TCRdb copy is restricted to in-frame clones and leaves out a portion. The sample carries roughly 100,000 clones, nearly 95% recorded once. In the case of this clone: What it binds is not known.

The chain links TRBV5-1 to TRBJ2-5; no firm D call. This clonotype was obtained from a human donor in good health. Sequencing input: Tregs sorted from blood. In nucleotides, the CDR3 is TGCGCCAGCAGCTTATCGAGTGTTATAATGGAGACCCAGTACTTC. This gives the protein CASSLSSVIMETQYF.